Sequencing of this T cell receptor (beta chain) was carried out in a study of blood T cell repertoires in COVID-19 (dated by TCRdb to 2019 to 2021). Regarding the complete study: Samples covering the acute and convalescent phases of COVID-19 were provided by collaborators in the United States, Italy and Spain. Samples were obtained from the ongoing ImmuneRACE study (first 160 participants) and from 1,254 subjects provided by 6 global collaborators. Where available, HLA class I and class II types were taken from metadata supplied by the sample provider and were not determined by assay-based typing. A de-identified subject ID, COVID-19 status, age in years and sex were almost always included in the sample metadata. Deeply sampled blood TCRbeta repertoires from subjects exposed to, actively infected with, or recovered from COVID-19 were included in the dataset. The prospective study material was composed of cDNA or gDNA derived from T cells, B-cell-depleted T cells, or PBMCs. The repertoires were released in a freely available public database intended as a resource for research on the immune response to SARS-CoV-2.

One collaborating source in Seattle enrolled patients while the patients were actively infected and followed the patients over time throughout the course of disease. The collaborating institutions used their own protocols to collect whole blood in K2EDTA tubes. For TCRbeta analysis, collaborators shipped samples in one of three forms: frozen whole blood, isolated PBMCs, or DNA extracted from either of those sample types. Study-wide conclusions, independent of this receptor: The amount of clinical and demographic metadata varied by source and participant and was provided uncurated.

A note on this clone: No antigen is known for it. Base quality data are lacking; no much larger clone is found one base away.

According to the germline V gene, CDR1 reads MNHEY and CDR2 reads SVGAGI. From its cysteine to its phenylalanine, the CDR3 spans 14 amino acids. Only the CDR3 part of the read is kept: 42 bases, read in frame from the first base. The germline ends are 7 bases apart after V is trimmed by 0 bases and J by 5 bases. The immunoSEQ Assay, a bias-controlled multiplex PCR, was used to amplify TCRbeta CDR3 regions from genomic DNA. The authors' pipeline ran thus. The number of nucleated cells in each sample was estimated from the amplification of reference gene primers within the assay. To quantify the absolute abundance of each unique TCRbeta CDR3 rearrangement, sequence reads were collapsed and filtered. For each sample, productive Simpson clonality was calculated as the square root of Simpson's diversity index across productive rearrangements. The source is immuneACCESS, and TCRdb retained only in-frame sequences with V and J called. Part of the clones is not carried over; for the studies checked, unresolved V genes explain less than half of this, and the remainder is unexplained. V and J calls and clone size are copied from that table; D and trimming were computed from the DNA. This sample lists tens of thousands of clones; 87% were detected once. The ten largest clones capture around 21% of the sample.

This sequence was found in a woman older than 75 with COVID-19, enrolled during active disease. The rearrangement combines TRBV6-5 with TRBJ1-4; no D segment can be confidently identified. Sequencing was carried out using peripheral blood. DNA sequence: TGTGCCAGCAGTTACTCCGGGAACAATGAAAAACTGTTTTTT. It encodes CASSYSGNNEKLFF.